This T cell receptor beta chain was recorded in a study of cytomegalovirus exposure and HLA in healthy donors. Background on the study: Assignment to the Caucasian-associated ancestry cluster applied to about 80% of the roughly 400 genotyped donors.

A multiplex PCR was run with 60 Vbeta primers and 13 Jbeta primers. Sequencing used immunoSEQ multiplex PCR; TCRdb keeps in-frame clones, though not all of them. Counted here are 180,000 or so clones, 60% to 80% occurring once; the ten biggest clones make up roughly 7.8%. With respect to this clone: The antigen is unknown.

Study conclusions and caveats: Previous analysis showed most TCR beta V segments were productive about 87% or about 30% of the time. An observed cluster of highly shared sequence variants was recorded as a likely sequencing artifact. Accurate prediction of most subjects' HLA-A and HLA-B alleles from TCR beta sequences was reported.

V lost 5 bases to trimming and J lost 3 bases, with 19 bases between them. This CDR3 is 16 amino acids long. CDR1 is SGDLS and CDR2 is YYNGEE in the germline V gene. Sample: PBMCs. V usage is TRBV9 and J usage is TRBJ2-3, with D maybe TRBD2 (7 bases). The sequence came from a woman aged 40 to 55 in good health and CMV-seropositive. The CDR3 nucleotides are TGTGCCAGCAGTGGGAGGGGGGGATCGAGGACAGATACGCAGTATTTT. Translated, it gives CASSGRGGSRTDTQYF.